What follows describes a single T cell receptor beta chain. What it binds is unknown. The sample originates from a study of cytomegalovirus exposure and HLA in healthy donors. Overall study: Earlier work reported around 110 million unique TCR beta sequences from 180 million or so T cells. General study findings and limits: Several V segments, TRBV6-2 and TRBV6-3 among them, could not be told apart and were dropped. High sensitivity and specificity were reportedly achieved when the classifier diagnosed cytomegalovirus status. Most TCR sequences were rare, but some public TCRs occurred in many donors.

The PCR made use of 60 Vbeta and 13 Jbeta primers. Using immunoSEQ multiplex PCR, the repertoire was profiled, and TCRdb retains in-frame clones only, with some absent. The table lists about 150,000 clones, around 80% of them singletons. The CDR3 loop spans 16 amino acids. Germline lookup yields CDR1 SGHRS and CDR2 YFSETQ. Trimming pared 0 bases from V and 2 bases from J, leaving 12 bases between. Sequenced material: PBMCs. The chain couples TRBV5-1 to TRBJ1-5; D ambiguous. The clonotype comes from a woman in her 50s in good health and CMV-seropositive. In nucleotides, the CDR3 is TGCGCCAGCAGCTTGGCCAAAGAGCAGGGCAATCAGCCCCAGCATTTT. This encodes CASSLAKEQGNQPQHF.